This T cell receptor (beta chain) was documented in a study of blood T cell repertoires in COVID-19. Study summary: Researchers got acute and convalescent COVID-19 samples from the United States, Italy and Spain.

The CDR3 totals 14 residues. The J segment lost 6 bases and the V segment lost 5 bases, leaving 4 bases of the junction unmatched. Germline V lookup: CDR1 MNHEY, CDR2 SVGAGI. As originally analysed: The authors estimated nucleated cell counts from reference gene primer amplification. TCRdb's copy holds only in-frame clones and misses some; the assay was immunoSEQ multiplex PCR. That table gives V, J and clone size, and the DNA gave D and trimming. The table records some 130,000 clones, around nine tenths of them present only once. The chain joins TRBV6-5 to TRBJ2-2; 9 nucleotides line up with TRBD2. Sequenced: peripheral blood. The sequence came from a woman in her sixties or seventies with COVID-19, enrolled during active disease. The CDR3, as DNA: TGTGCCAGCAGTCCGGCGGGGGGGTCCGGGGAGCTGTTTTTT. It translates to CASSPAGGSGELFF.